This T cell receptor (beta chain) appears in the sequencing data of a study of T cell changes during pregnancy in multiple sclerosis. V shed 1 base and J 9 bases; nucleotides not matched to a gene: 9. Germline CDR1 is SGHVS and CDR2 is FNYEAQ. This CDR3 has 14 residues. The assay was immunoSEQ multiplex PCR, and TCRdb's table has in-frame clones only and misses some. This sample has some 48,000 clones, with about 96% found just once. Sequenced here: peripheral blood, sampled in the second trimester of pregnancy. The TCR comes from a female donor with multiple sclerosis, enrolled in a pregnancy study. The rearrangement links TRBV7-6 to TRBJ2-7, with TRBD1 matching over 7 bases. CDR3 protein: CASSLGGTEIVQYF. For the CDR3, the DNA is TGTGCCAGCAGCTTAGGAGGGACAGAAATCGTGCAGTACTTC.